The 9 T cell receptor beta chains in this list originate from one sample, sequenced in a study of vaccination effects on CD4 cells after COVID-19. The antigens these receptors bind are not known. Antigen-specific CD4+ T cells were first expanded with viral peptide pools by the ViraFEST assay and only then sequenced. The culture ran for 10 days before CD4+ T cells were isolated. Each participant was given two doses of one vaccine (BNT162b2 or mRNA-1273). Data came from immunoSEQ multiplex PCR; TCRdb stores just in-frame clones and leaves some out. The top ten clones hold roughly 23% of a sample with fewer than 15,000 clones, 65% to 75% of them seen once. The source was CD4+ T cells from PBMCs cultured with HCoV-NL63 spike peptides, collected after COVID-19 vaccination. The receptor source for this set is a human donor who received a COVID-19 vaccine.

The J gene is TRBJ1-1, the V gene TRBV2; no reliable D call. Germline V CDR1 and CDR2: SNHLY, FYNNEI. Between the trimmed V and J ends, which lost 0 bases and 1 base, there was a span of 9 bases. The CDR3 is 15 amino acids. CDR3 nucleotides: TGTGCCAGCAGTGAAGCGCGGCTGACGAACACTGAAGCTTTCTTT. As protein: CASSEARLTNTEAFF.

This chain joins TRBV30 and TRBJ1-4, with D maybe TRBD1 (5 bases). Trimming stripped 7 bases from V and 0 bases from J, with 21 bases between. The CDR3 loop spans 17 amino acids. Germline V lookup: CDR1 GTSNPN, CDR2 SVGIG (reference sequence). The DNA of the CDR3 is TGTGCCTCGGGGGAGGGTAGGAAAGTTGCAACTAATGAAAAACTGTTTTTT. Protein: CASGEGRKVATNEKLFF.

This chain connects TRBV30 to TRBJ2-1; no reliable D call. The germline CDR1 and CDR2 sequences are GTSNPN and SVGIG (reference sequence). Trimming pared 0 bases from V and 6 bases from J, leaving 3 bases between. There are 11 residues in the CDR3. Written as DNA, the CDR3 is TGTGCCTGGAGTGTCCGCAATGAGCAGTTCTTC. The encoded protein is CAWSVRNEQFF.

The CDR3 nucleotides are TGTGCCAGTAGCCTAAACAGGGCTGGGGCCAACGTCCTGACTTTC. The encoded protein is CASSLNRAGANVLTF. V and J are TRBV5-6 and TRBJ2-6, with D perhaps TRBD1 (6 bases). CDR1 and CDR2 (germline): SGHDT, YYEEEE. This CDR3 spans 15 amino acids. Trimming stripped 8 bases from V and 2 bases from J, with 14 bases between.

The chain combines TRBV5-1 with TRBJ2-1; 10 positions match TRBD2. The V gene's germline CDR1 is SGHRS and CDR2 YFSETQ. The length of the CDR3 is 14 residues. V was clipped by 2 bases and J by 10 bases; unmatched bases: 6. The chain's CDR3 is CASSFGTSDREQFF. DNA of the CDR3: TGCGCCAGCAGCTTTGGGACTAGCGATCGAGAGCAGTTCTTC. Looking up the rest from reference TRBV5-1 and TRBJ2-1 gives the full variable domain: KAGVTQTPRYLIKTRGQQVTLSCSPISGHRSVSWYQQTPGQGLQFLFEYFSETQRNKGNFPGRFSGRQFSNSRSEMNVSTLELGDSALYLCASSFGTSDREQFFGPGTRLTVL.

The chain employs TRBV27 and TRBJ1-1; D is uncertain. Germline V gene sequence: CDR1 MNHEY, CDR2 SMNVEV (reference sequence). The CDR3 runs 14 residues. V gave up 6 bases and J gave up 1 base, with 12 bases separating them. CDR3 in DNA: TGTGCCAGCAGCAGGTATTCAGGGAACACTGAAGCTTTCTTT. Its protein is CASSRYSGNTEAFF.

The chain links TRBV21-1 to TRBJ1-5. TRBV21-1 is a recognized pseudogene. The CDR3 has 14 residues. The CDR3 DNA is TGTGCCAGCAGCACCCCTGGGGGTAATCAGCCCCAGCATTTT. The encoded protein is CASSTPGGNQPQHF.

CDR3 protein: CASRGDLVADTQYF. The CDR3 DNA reads as TGTGCCAGCAGGGGCGACCTTGTAGCAGATACGCAGTATTTT. The chain carries TRBV6-1 and TRBJ2-3; D remains ambiguous. CDR3 length: 14 residues. V gave up 6 bases and J gave up 4 bases, with 14 bases separating them. Germline assignment: CDR1 MNHNS and CDR2 SASEGT.

The chain couples TRBV28 to TRBJ1-5; D call uncertain. V was trimmed by 10 bases and J by 7 bases, leaving 17 bases between them. Germline V CDR1 and CDR2: MDHEN, SYDVKM. The CDR3 runs to 13 residues. The CDR3 bases are TGTGCCACCCCCGACGGCGGTTACCAGCCCCAGCATTTT. Translating gives CATPDGGYQPQHF.